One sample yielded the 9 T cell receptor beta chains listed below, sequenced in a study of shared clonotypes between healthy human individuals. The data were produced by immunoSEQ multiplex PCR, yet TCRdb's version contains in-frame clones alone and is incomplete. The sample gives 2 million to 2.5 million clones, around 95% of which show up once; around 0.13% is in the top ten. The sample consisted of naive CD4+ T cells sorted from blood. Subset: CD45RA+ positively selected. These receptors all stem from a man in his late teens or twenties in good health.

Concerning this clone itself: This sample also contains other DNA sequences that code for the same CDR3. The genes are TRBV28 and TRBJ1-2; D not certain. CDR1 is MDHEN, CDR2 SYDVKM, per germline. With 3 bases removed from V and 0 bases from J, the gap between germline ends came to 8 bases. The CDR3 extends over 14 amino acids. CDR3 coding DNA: TGTGCCAGCAGTTTCGGAACAGCTAACTATGGCTACACCTTC. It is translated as CASSFGTANYGYTF.

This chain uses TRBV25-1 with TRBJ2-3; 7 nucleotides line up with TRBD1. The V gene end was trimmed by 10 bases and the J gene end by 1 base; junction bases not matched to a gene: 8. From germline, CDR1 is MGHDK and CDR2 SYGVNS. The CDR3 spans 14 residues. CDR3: CAITRGTCTDTQYF. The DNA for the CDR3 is TGTGCCATCACCAGGGGGACCTGCACAGATACGCAGTATTTT.

The CDR3 DNA reads TGTGCCAGTAGCCTCGCGGCTAGCGGGGGACTTAATGAGCAGTTCTTC. Its protein product is CASSLAASGGLNEQFF. V usage is TRBV19 and J usage is TRBJ2-1; 10 bases line up with TRBD2. J lost 7 bases, V lost 6 bases, and 12 bases had no gene match. The CDR3 totals 16 residues. Germline values: CDR1 LNHDA, CDR2 SQIVND (reference sequence). Filled out from reference TRBV19 and TRBJ2-1, the complete variable domain reads DGGITQSPKYLFRKEGQNVTLSCEQNLNHDAMYWYRQDPGQGLRLIYYSQIVNDFQKGDIAEGYSVSREKKESFPLTVTSAQKNPTAFYLCASSLAASGGLNEQFFGPGTRLTVL.

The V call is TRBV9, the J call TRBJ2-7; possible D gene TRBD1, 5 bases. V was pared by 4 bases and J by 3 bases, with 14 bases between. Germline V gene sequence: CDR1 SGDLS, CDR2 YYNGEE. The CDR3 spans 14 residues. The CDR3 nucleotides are TGTGCCAGCAGCCCCCTCGACAGACACTACGAGCAGTACTTC. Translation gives CASSPLDRHYEQYF.

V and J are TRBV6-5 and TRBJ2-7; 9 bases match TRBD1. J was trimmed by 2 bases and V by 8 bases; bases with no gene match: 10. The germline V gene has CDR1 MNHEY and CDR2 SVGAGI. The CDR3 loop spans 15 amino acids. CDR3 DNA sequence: TGTGCCAGCGGCCGAAGGGGGGACAGGGCCTACGAGCAGTACTTC. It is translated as CASGRRGDRAYEQYF.

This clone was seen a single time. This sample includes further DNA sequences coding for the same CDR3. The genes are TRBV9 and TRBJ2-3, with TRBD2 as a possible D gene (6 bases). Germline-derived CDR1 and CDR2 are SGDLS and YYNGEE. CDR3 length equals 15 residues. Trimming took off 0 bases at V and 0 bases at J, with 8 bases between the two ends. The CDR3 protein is CASSVAGTSTDTQYF. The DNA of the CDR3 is TGTGCCAGCAGCGTAGCGGGGACTAGCACAGATACGCAGTATTTT.

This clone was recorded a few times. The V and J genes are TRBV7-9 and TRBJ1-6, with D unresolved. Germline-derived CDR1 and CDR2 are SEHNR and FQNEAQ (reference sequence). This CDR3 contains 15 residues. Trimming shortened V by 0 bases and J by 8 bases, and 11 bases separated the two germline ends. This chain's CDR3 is CASSLARTYDSPLHF. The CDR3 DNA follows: TGTGCCAGCAGCTTAGCCCGGACGTATGATTCACCCCTCCACTTT.

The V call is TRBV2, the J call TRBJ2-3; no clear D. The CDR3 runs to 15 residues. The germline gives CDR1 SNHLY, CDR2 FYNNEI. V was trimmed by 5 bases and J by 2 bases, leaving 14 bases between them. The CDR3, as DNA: TGTGCCAGCAGTTCGAGGCTATGGAACACAGATACGCAGTATTTT. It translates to CASSSRLWNTDTQYF.

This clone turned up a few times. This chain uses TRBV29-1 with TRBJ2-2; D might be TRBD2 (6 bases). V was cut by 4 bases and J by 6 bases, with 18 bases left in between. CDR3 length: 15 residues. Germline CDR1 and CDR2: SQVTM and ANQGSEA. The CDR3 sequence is CSVAGSSGTAGELFF. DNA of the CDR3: TGCAGCGTTGCAGGGAGCTCCGGGACTGCCGGGGAGCTGTTTTTT.